The subject of this entry is one T cell receptor beta chain. Its target is unknown. CD8+ and CD4+ T cells from blood underwent TCR beta sequencing, which was carried out in a high-throughput format. TEMRA cells were FACS-enriched, with CD8+ and CD4+ T cells isolated negatively. RNA amounts of about 0.5 to 1 ug underwent reverse transcription with random hexamers. Coverage of TCR beta CDR3 amplification by immunoSEQ multiplex PCR extended to 54 Vbeta and 13 Jbeta. TCRdb re-called the immunoSEQ multiplex PCR reads through MiXCR, storing one row per CDR3 protein. Among about 19,000 distinct CDR3 sequences listed, roughly 95% were seen once. The V and J ends lost 0 bases and 1 base, in that order; junction bases with no gene match: 7. Germline V CDR1 and CDR2: LGHNA, YSLEER. The CDR3 extends over 17 amino acids. This entry belongs to a study of CD8 T cells in Susac syndrome. Regarding the study as a whole: Regarding the TCR sequencing and HLA analysis, the study admitted that a relatively small number of individuals were involved.

The sample taken for sequencing was CD8+ T cells from PBMCs. The rearrangement uses TRBV4-3 and TRBJ2-3; TRBD2 matches 7 bases. The clonotype was recovered from a human donor in good health. This chain's CDR3 is CASSQDSERDGTDTQYF. DNA for the CDR3: TGCGCCAGCAGCCAAGATTCTGAGCGGGACGGCACAGATACGCAGTATTTT.